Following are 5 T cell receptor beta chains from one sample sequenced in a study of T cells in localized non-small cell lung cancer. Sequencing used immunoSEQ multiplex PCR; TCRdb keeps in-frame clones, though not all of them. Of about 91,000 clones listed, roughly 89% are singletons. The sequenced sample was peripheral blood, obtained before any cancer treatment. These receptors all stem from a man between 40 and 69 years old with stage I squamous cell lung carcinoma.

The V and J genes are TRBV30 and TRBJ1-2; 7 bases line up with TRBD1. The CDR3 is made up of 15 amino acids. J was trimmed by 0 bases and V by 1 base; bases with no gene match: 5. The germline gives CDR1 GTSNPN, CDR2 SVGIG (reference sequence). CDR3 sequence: CAWSDRQGSNYGYTF. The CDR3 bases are TGTGCCTGGAGTGACCGACAGGGCTCTAACTATGGCTACACCTTC. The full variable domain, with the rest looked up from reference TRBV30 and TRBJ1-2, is SQTIHQWPATLVQPVGSPLSLECTVEGTSNPNLYWYRQAAGRGLQLLFYSVGIGQISSEVPQNLSASRPQDRQFILSSKKLLLSDSGFYLCAWSDRQGSNYGYTFGSGTRLTVV.

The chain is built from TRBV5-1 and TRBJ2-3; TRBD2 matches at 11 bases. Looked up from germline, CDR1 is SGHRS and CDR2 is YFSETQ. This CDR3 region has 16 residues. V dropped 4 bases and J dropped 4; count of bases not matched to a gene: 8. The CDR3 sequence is CASSRNSGGAPDTQYF. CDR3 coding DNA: TGCGCCAGCAGCAGAAATAGCGGGGGGGCCCCAGATACGCAGTATTTT. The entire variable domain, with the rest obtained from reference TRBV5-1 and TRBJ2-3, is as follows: KAGVTQTPRYLIKTRGQQVTLSCSPISGHRSVSWYQQTPGQGLQFLFEYFSETQRNKGNFPGRFSGRQFSNSRSEMNVSTLELGDSALYLCASSRNSGGAPDTQYFGPGTRLTVL.

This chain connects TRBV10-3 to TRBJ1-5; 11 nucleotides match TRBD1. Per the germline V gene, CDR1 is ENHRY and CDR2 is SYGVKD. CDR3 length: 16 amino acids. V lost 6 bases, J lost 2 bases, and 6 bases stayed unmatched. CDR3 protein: CAISPGQGVGNQPQHF. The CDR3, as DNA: TGTGCCATCAGCCCGGGACAGGGGGTCGGCAATCAGCCCCAGCATTTT.

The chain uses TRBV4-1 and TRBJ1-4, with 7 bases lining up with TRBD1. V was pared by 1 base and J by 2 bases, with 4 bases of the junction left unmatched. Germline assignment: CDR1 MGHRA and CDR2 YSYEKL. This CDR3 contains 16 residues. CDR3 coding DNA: TGCGCCAGCAGCCAAGCCCCGACAGGGACTAATGAAAAACTGTTTTTT. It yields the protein CASSQAPTGTNEKLFF.

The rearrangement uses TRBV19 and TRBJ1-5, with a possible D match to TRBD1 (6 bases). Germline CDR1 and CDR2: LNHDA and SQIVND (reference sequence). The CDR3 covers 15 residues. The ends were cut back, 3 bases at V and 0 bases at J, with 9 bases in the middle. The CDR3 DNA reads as TGTGCCAGTAGTATTACAGGGTATAGCAATCAGCCCCAGCATTTT. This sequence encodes CASSITGYSNQPQHF.